This TCR beta chain was sequenced during a study of STAT3 mutations in large granular lymphocyte leukemia. Study results and limitations: After therapy, 6 of 18 patients switched clonotypes, all new clones STAT3 wild type. In T-cell large granular lymphocyte leukemia, about half of patients showed multiple immunodominant subclonotypes.

Using immunoSEQ multiplex PCR, the repertoire was profiled, and TCRdb retains in-frame clones only, with some absent. The sample has thousands of clones, just over 70% seen once. This CDR3 has 11 amino acids. Per germline, CDR1 PRHDT and CDR2 FYEKMQ (reference sequence). Trimming left V 6 bases short and J 5 bases short, with 7 bases between. Turning to this clone: The target antigen is unknown.

The sequence was collected from a human donor with T large granular lymphocyte leukemia. Some clones in this sample may be carry-over from other donors' samples. The chain couples TRBV13 to TRBJ1-1, with TRBD1 as a possible D gene (6 bases). The specimen sequenced was PBMCs. This CDR3 is CASRRGTEAFF. CDR3 nucleotides: TGTGCCAGCAGGAGGGGGACTGAAGCTTTCTTT.